This TCR beta chain was identified in a study of CD8 T cells in ankylosing spondylitis. The CDR3 is made up of 16 amino acids. CDR1 and CDR2 from the germline V gene are SGHRS and YFSETQ. The V end was cut by 1 base, the J end by 2 bases, with 15 bases between. Findings and limits, study-wide: About 8 highly homologous variants made up a TCR beta motif that seemed to typify ankylosing spondylitis blood. As for the disease-linked clones, they showed a CD8+ phenotype and occurred at relatively low frequencies in peripheral blood. Earlier work had already found some motif variants in reactive arthritis synovial fluid and blood. Matched ankylosing spondylitis synovial fluid reportedly showed significant enrichment of disease-linked clones.

Quantitative 5'-RACE with molecular barcodes produced the TCR beta libraries. TCRdb analysed the 5' RACE reads with MiXCR anew, one entry per CDR3 protein. This sample yields roughly 440,000 distinct CDR3 sequences, of which approximately 17% are seen a single time; around 0.92% belongs to the top ten. This clonotype was seen once. Its antigen is still unknown. The sequenced sample was blood, either unsorted or a sorted T cell fraction (not recorded which). This sequence originates from a male donor with ankylosing spondylitis. The rearrangement links TRBV5-1 to TRBJ1-1; weak D call: TRBD1 (5 bases). CDR3 nucleotide sequence: TGCGCCAGCAGCTTGACAACGGGACGGAGCAACACTGAAGCTTTCTTT. Translation: CASSLTTGRSNTEAFF.